Included here is one TCR beta chain sequence, with context. This clone was recorded a few times. The target of this receptor is not known. Per-nucleotide qualities are absent, and no much larger clonotype sits a single base away. The cohort was made up of around 720 healthy bone marrow donors. At the time of sampling, all cohort members were nominally healthy, though unrecorded immune exposures were likely present. The donor tested CMV seropositive and was one of the 289 seropositive cohort members. Each donor provided a peripheral blood sample, and peripheral blood mononuclear cells were used for TCR beta sequencing. Genomic DNA extraction from the blood cell samples was performed with the Qiagen DNeasy Blood Extraction Kit. This specimen comes from a study of cytomegalovirus exposure and HLA in healthy donors (TCRdb year 2017). Broadly, across the study: An earlier analysis of 587 of the donors reported 276 Gb of sequence data and around 120 million unique TCR beta sequences from about 200 million T cells. An early release that covered some 640 HLA-typed donors contained about 300 gigabases of sequencing data and around 80 million unique TCR sequences. Besides the first cohort of roughly 660 subjects, a separate validation cohort made up of over 95 different subjects was used. Across around 400 genotyped donors of the cohort, an average of approximately 240,000 unique TCR beta nucleotide sequences per donor were sequenced, and roughly 20% of those sequences were non-productive. Every repertoire in the discovery cohort had been generated on one and the same sequencing platform. HLA typing included class I and class II loci at four-digit resolution. The T cell repertoires of 666 subjects were profiled by immunosequencing and related to cytomegalovirus serostatus. Alongside the repertoire data, information on donor age, sex, ethnicity and CMV serostatus was compiled. A handful of DR-DQ haplotypes were handled as single units for association and clustering because linkage in the cohort was strong. The study aimed to test whether cataloging public T cell receptors could reveal signatures of past pathogen exposure. An earlier analysis of 587 of the donors used high-throughput TCR beta sequencing to judge whether each TCR beta V gene segment behaved as functional or pseudogenic. In a later genetic analysis, genome-wide SNP genotypes for about 55% of the roughly 700 donors were used, and that subset was treated as a discovery cohort. The genetic ancestry cluster associated with self-reported Caucasian donors included around 76% of the approximately 400 genotyped donors. Rather than using new phenotypic data, the later analysis identified candidate immune exposures from TCR beta sequences and from how often those sequences occurred across donors. A later analysis re-analyzed previously published TCR beta repertoires from roughly 600 donors and added high-resolution HLA genotyping to study TCR occurrence patterns. To predict cytomegalovirus infection status, the study combined high-throughput TCR immunosequencing, statistical association of individual TCRs with disease status, and machine learning. The number of typed donors differed by locus: roughly 620-630 for A, B, C, DRB1 and DQB1; 500 to 550 for DQA1; around 610 for DPA1; and around 490 for DPB1. What the research found in general, with its limitations: Because HLA typing was unavailable for some donors at each locus, only the typed subset was used in association tests. A cluster of highly shared sequence variants was judged likely to be a technical artifact of the sequencing pipeline. The authors suggested that the approach could potentially be generalized to other disease states and immunological phenotypes. Specific HLA alleles were associated with roughly 16,000 TCR beta sequences at a false discovery rate of 0.05 in a later analysis. Around 16 rarely observed V segments, including chromosome 9 orphons, were excluded from the earlier analysis of about 610 of the donors because counts were too low. In an earlier analysis of approximately 600 of the donors, most TCR beta V segments were observed in productive rearrangements about 87% or about 30% of the time, broadly matching IMGT annotations. For the cohort, immune exposure information was limited to CMV serostatus. In a later genetic analysis, fewer N-insertions in productive TCRs were reported among donors in an Asian-associated ancestry cluster than the roughly 640-donor mean. V-gene and J-gene trimming of TCR beta chains was associated with a missense DCLRE1C variant in a later genetic analysis, and the association was replicated in an independent cohort. In a later analysis, the rate of TCR association differed among HLA loci, with DRB1 alleles having the most associated TCRs and HLA-C alleles having the fewest. In a later analysis, HLA-associated TCR beta chains showed more clonal expansion and lower generation probabilities than non-associated chains that were equally common. The cohort was sequenced for TCR beta chains only, and without alpha or paired-chain data the features that could be detected were limited. According to a later analysis, parvovirus B19, influenza, CMV and Epstein-Barr virus appeared linked to several top co-occurrence clusters. When HLA alleles, especially DR and DQ, strongly co-occurred, attributing TCR associations to individual alleles was difficult. The study gave a list of more than 150 TCR beta chains associated with cytomegalovirus. The classifier was reported to diagnose cytomegalovirus status with high specificity and sensitivity in both the original and validation cohorts. Three of the identified cytomegalovirus-associated TCR beta chains were confirmed in vitro to be specific for cytomegalovirus antigens. A later analysis found that most CMV-associated TCR beta chains appeared HLA-restricted, with HLA associations seemingly driven largely by CMV exposure. While some public TCRs were present in many individuals, most TCR sequences turned up only very rarely across donors. Some IMGT-functional V segments, including TRBV6-2 and TRBV6-3, could not be distinguished by the 87-base-pair reads and were therefore excluded. Correlated functional status among segregating V segments might be attributable to linkage disequilibrium, but an unknown experimental factor could not be ruled out. A further reported finding was that TCR beta sequences accurately predicted the HLA-A and HLA-B alleles for most subjects in the first cohort. Sequencing depth was assumed to be roughly uniform across donors in the presence/absence analyses, though that assumption may not hold.

The library was obtained by the immunoSEQ multiplex PCR assay. For the multiplex PCR, a mixture combining 60 forward primers for TCR Vbeta segments and 13 reverse primers for TCR Jbeta segments was used. The CDR3 region of rearranged TCR beta genes was amplified from genomic DNA by a multiplex PCR assay. The Illumina HiSeq System was used to sequence the amplified TCR beta libraries as 87-base-pair reads. The authors' analysis ran thus. In a later analysis, roughly 80 million unique TCR beta chains were counted across the 650 to 700 repertoires, and approximately 9.9 million of these chains were shared by at least two donors. To remove PCR and sequencing errors, raw reads were error-corrected and collapsed into unique sequences using a nearest-neighbor algorithm that merged closely related sequences. V, D and J gene segments were assigned by aligning CDR3 sequences to IMGT reference sequences. Each retained sequence needed at least a six-nucleotide match to both a V gene segment and a J gene segment. A rearrangement counted as productive if the CDR3 had no stop codons and remained in frame with V and J, and every other rearrangement counted as non-productive. Following IMGT convention, CDR3 was defined as the stretch from the second conserved V-encoded cysteine to the conserved J-encoded phenylalanine. Sequences without an unambiguous match to a single V gene segment were excluded from the earlier analysis of about 600 of the donors. An earlier analysis of over 450 of the donors classified V segments as functional when productive rearrangements were above 56.7% and as segregating when the standard deviation between donors was above 5%. A statistical classification framework was built for diagnosing cytomegalovirus status from the catalog of TCR beta chain sequences. A later analysis assigned V and J genes by comparing TCR nucleotide sequences with IMGT/GENE-DB human TR gene sequences. Using the TCRdist pipeline, a later analysis assigned CDR3 sequences along with most-parsimonious VDJ recombination scenarios. In a later analysis, every TCR beta chain was defined by the combination of its CDR3 amino acid sequence and its V-gene family, and reads without a unique V-gene family were dropped. In a later analysis, 500 to 650 highly shared, low-generation-probability nucleotide sequences were removed to address suspected cross-contamination and a sequencing artifact. In a later analysis, a clonal expansion index was calculated for each public chain from normalized within-repertoire ranks of inferred template counts. Generation probabilities in a later analysis came from a VDJ recombination model fitted to out-of-frame rearrangements, and those results were checked against IGoR. In a later analysis, hypergeometric tests were used to score TCR-TCR, TCR-HLA and TCR-CMV co-occurrence, with a repertoire-size bias correction applied to TCR pairs. To estimate false discovery rates, a later analysis permuted the HLA or CMV assignments 20 times. A later analysis grouped co-occurring TCRs with DBSCAN, adding TCRdist sequence similarity when clustering within HLA-allele-positive subsets. For co-occurrence clustering, repertoires with fewer than 30,000 or more than 120,000 public chains were excluded, along with four or five repertoires with anomalous nucleotide sharing. This is the immuneACCESS table as TCRdb keeps it, with only in-frame sequences that have V and J called. A part of the clones is gone; compared with another copy, unresolved V genes explain less than half, and the rest is unexplained. D and trimming were read from the DNA, whereas the V and J calls and clone size are those reported in that table. The sample table holds about 150,000 clones, of which 55% to 70% were seen once. Around 2.9% of the sample is taken by the ten largest.

Trimming removed 4 bases from V and 2 bases from J; the gene matches leave 3 bases unexplained. CDR1 is given as ENHRY and CDR2 as SYGVKD, both from the germline V gene. Spanning cysteine to phenylalanine, the CDR3 consists of 15 amino acids. The only DNA kept is the CDR3, 45 bases in frame from the first base. This TCR was sampled from a woman aged 30 to 39 in good health and CMV-seropositive. Recombination linked TRBV10-3 to TRBJ2-3; 10 central nucleotides agree with TRBD2. The sample was PBMCs. Read as DNA, the sequence is TGTGCCATCAGTGGGACTAGCGGCAACACAGATACGCAGTATTTT. Its protein product is CAISGTSGNTDTQYF.